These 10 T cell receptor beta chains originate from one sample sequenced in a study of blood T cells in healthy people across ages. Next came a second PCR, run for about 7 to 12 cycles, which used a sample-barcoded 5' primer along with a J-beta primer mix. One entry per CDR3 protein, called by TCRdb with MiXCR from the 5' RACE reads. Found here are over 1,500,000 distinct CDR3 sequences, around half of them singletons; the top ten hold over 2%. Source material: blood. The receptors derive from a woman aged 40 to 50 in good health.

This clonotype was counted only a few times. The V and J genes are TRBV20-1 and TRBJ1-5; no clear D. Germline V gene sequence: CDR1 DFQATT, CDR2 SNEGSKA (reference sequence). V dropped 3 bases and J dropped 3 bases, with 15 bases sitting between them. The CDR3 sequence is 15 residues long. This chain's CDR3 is CSARSGMRDNQPQHF. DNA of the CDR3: TGCAGTGCTAGGTCCGGGATGAGGGACAATCAGCCCCAGCATTTT.

The CDR3 protein is CASTGAGGQETQYF. DNA for the CDR3: TGTGCCAGCACCGGAGCGGGGGGCCAAGAGACCCAGTACTTC. The chain joins TRBV6-6 to TRBJ2-5, with 9 bases matching TRBD2. J gave up 1 base and V 7 bases, and 4 bases lay outside the gene matches. CDR3 length: 14 residues. Germline-derived CDR1 and CDR2 are MNHNY and SVGAGI (reference sequence).

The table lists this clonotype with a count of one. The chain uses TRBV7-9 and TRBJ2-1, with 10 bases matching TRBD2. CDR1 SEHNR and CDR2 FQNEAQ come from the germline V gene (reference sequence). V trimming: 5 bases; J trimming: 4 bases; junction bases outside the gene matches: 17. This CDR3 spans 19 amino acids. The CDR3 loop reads CASSQSSSGGPGSYNEQFF. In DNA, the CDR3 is TGTGCCAGCAGCCAAAGCAGTAGCGGGGGGCCCGGCTCTTACAATGAGCAGTTCTTC.

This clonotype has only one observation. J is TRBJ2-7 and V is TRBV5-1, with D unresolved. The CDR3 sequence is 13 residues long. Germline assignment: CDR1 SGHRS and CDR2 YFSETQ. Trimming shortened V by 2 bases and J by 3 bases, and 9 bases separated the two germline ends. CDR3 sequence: CASSLRNFYEQYF. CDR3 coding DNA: TGCGCCAGCAGCTTAAGGAACTTCTACGAGCAGTACTTC.

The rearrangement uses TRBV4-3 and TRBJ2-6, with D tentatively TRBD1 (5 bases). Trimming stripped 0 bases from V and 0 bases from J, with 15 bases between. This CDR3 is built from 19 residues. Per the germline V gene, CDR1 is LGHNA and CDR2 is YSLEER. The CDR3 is CASSQEFIGDVSGANVLTF. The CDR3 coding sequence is TGCGCCAGCAGCCAAGAATTTATAGGGGATGTCTCTGGGGCCAACGTCCTGACTTTC.

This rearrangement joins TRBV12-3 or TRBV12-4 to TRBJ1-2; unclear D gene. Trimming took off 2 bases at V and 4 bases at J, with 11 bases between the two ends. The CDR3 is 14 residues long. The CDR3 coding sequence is TGTGCCAGCAGTTTAAGGGAGGTGGGCTATGGCTACACCTTC. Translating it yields CASSLREVGYGYTF.

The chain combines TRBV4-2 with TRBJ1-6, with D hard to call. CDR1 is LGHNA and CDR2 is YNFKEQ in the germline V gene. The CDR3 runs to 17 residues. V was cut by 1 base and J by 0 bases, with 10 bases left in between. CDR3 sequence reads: CASSQGPQSSYNSPLHF. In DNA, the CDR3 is TGTGCCAGCAGCCAAGGACCCCAGAGCTCCTATAATTCACCCCTCCACTTT.

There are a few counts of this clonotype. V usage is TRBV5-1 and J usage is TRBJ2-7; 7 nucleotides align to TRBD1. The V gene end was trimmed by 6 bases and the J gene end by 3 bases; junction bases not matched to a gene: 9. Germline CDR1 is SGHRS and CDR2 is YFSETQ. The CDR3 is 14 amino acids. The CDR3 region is CASTIGTANYEQYF. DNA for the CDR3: TGCGCCAGCACGATCGGGACAGCTAACTACGAGCAGTACTTC.

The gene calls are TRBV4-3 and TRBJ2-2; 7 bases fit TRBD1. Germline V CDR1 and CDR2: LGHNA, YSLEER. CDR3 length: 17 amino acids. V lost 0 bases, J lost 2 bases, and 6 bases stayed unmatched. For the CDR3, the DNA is TGCGCCAGCAGCCAAGATAGGGGGACAGCTAACACCGGGGAGCTGTTTTTT. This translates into CASSQDRGTANTGELFF.

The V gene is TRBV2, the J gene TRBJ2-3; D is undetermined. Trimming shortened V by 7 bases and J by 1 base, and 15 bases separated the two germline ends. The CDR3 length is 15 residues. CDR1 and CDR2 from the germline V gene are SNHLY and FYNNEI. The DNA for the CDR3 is TGTGCCAGCAAGGTCGGGCCAGGACGCACAGATACGCAGTATTTT. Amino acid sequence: CASKVGPGRTDTQYF. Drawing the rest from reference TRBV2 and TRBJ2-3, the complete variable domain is EPEVTQTPSHQVTQMGQEVILRCVPISNHLYFYWYRQILGQKVEFLVSFYNNEISEKSEIFDDQFSVERPDGSNFTLKIRSTKLEDSAMYFCASKVGPGRTDTQYFGPGTRLTVL.